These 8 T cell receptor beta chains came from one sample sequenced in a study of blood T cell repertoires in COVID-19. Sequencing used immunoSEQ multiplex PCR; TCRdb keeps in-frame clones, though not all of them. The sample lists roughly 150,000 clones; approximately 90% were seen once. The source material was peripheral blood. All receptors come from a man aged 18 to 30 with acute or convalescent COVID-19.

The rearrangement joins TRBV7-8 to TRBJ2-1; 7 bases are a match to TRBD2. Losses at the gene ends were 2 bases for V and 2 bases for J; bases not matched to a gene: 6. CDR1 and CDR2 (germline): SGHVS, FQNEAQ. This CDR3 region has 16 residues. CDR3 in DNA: TGTGCCAGCAGCTTAAGCGGGACGGGGACCTACAATGAGCAGTTCTTC. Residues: CASSLSGTGTYNEQFF.

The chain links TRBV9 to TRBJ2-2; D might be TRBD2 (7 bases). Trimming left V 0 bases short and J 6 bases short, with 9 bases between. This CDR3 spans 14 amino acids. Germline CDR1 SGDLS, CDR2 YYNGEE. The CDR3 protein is CASSVGEGAGELFF. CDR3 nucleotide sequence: TGTGCCAGCAGCGTAGGGGAGGGGGCCGGGGAGCTGTTTTTT.

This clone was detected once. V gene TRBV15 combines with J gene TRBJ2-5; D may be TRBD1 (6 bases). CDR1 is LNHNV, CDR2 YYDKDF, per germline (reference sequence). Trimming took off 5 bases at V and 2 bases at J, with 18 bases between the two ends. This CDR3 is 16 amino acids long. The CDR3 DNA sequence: TGTGCCACCAGCCGACCACCTTTCGGGACACAAGAGACCCAGTACTTC. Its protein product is CATSRPPFGTQETQYF. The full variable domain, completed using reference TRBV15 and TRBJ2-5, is DAMVIQNPRYQVTQFGKPVTLSCSQTLNHNVMYWYQQKSSQAPKLLFHYYDKDFNNEADTPDNFQSRRPNTSFCFLDIRSPGLGDTAMYLCATSRPPFGTQETQYFGPGTRLLVL.

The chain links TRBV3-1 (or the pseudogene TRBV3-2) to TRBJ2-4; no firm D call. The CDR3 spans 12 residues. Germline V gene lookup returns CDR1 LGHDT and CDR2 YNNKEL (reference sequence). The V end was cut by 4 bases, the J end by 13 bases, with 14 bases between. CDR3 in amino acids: CASSPGPYGQYF. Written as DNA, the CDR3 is TGTGCCAGCAGCCCTGGGCCCTACGGCCAGTACTTC.

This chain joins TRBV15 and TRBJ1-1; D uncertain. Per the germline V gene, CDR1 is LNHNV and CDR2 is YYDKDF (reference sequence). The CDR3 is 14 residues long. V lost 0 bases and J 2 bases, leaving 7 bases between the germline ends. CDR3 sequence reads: CATSRDRANTEAFF. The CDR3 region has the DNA TGTGCCACCAGCAGAGATAGAGCTAACACTGAAGCTTTCTTT.

The CDR3 DNA sequence: TGTGCCACCAGTGAACTAGCGGGACCCCCAGTGGATACGCAGTATTTT. Its protein is CATSELAGPPVDTQYF. V and J are TRBV24-1 and TRBJ2-3, with TRBD2 matching over 10 bases. The CDR3 loop spans 16 amino acids. In germline, CDR1 is KGHDR, CDR2 SFDVKD. The V gene end was trimmed by 4 bases and the J gene end by 6 bases; junction bases not matched to a gene: 9.

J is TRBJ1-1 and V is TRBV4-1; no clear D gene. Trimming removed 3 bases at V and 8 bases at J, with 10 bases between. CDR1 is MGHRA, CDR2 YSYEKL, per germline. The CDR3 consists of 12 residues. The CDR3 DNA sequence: TGCGCCAGCAGCCAGGGAGGCCTAGAAGCTTTCTTT. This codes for CASSQGGLEAFF.

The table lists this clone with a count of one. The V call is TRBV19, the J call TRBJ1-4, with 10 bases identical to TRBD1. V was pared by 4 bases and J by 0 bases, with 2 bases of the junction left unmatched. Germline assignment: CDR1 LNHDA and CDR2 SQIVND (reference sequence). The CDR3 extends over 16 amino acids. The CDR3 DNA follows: TGTGCCAGTAGTACCGGACAGGGGGCAACTAATGAAAAACTGTTTTTT. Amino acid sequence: CASSTGQGATNEKLFF.